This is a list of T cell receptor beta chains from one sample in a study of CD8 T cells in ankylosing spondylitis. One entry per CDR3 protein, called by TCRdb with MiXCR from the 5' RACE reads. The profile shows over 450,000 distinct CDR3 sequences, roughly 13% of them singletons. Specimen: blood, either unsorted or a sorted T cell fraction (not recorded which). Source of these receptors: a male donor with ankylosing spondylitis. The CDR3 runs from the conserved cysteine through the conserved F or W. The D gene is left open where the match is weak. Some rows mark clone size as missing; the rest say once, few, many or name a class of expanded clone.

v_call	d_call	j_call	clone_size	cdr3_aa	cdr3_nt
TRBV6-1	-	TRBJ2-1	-	CASTQGGGSYNEQFF	TGTGCCAGCACCCAGGGGGGGGGCTCCTACAATGAGCAGTTCTTC
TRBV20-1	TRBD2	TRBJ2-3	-	CSASGGSITDTQYF	TGCAGTGCTAGTGGCGGGAGTATCACAGATACGCAGTATTTT
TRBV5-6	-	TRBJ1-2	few	CASSSQGKGGNYGYTF	TGTGCCAGCAGTTCCCAGGGGAAGGGAGGGAACTATGGCTACACCTTC
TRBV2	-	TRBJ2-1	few	CASTGEAAGANEQFF	TGTGCCAGCACAGGGGAGGCCGCCGGGGCCAATGAGCAGTTCTTC
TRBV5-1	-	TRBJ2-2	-	CASSEGPWNTGELFF	TGCGCCAGCAGCGAAGGCCCATGGAACACCGGGGAGCTGTTTTTT
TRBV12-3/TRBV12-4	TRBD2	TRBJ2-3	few	CASSQPPTSGNTDTQYF	TGTGCCAGCAGTCAACCTCCTACTAGCGGAAACACAGATACGCAGTATTTT
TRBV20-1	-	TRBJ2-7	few	CSVLSGAYEQYF	TGCAGTGTCCTATCGGGAGCCTACGAGCAGTACTTC
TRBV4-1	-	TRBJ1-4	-	CASSPGTHRSEKLFF	TGCGCCAGCAGCCCTGGGACACATCGCAGTGAAAAACTGTTTTTT
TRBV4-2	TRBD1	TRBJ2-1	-	CASSPPLRDRSYNEQFF	TGTGCCAGCAGCCCGCCCCTCCGGGACAGGAGTTACAATGAGCAGTTCTTC
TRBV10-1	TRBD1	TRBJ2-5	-	CASSDGGQGSRKTQYF	TGCGCCAGCAGTGATGGGGGACAGGGGTCCCGTAAGACCCAGTACTTC
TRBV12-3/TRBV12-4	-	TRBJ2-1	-	CASSSVRGSYNEQFF	TGTGCCAGCAGCTCTGTGAGAGGCTCCTACAATGAGCAGTTCTTC
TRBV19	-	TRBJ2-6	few	CASTARLVGSGANVLTF	TGTGCCAGTACCGCCCGCCTGGTTGGGTCCGGGGCCAACGTCCTGACTTTC
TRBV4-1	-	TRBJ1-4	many	CASSKSREQGTNEKLFF	TGCGCCAGCAGCAAGTCCAGGGAACAGGGAACTAATGAAAAACTGTTTTTT
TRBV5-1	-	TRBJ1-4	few	CASSKEQGRFEKLFF	TGCGCCAGCAGCAAAGAACAGGGACGATTTGAAAAACTGTTTTTT
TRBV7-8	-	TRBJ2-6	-	CASSPPPAGSSGANVLTF	TGTGCCAGCAGCCCCCCTCCGGCAGGGAGCTCTGGGGCCAACGTCCTGACTTTC